This TCR beta chain was captured by sequencing in a study of cytomegalovirus exposure and HLA in healthy donors. The CDR3 is 13 residues long. CDR1 and CDR2 (germline): SGHAT, FQNNGV. Between the trimmed V and J ends, which lost 6 bases and 2 bases, there was a span of 10 bases. The table lists this clone with a few counts. Antigen: not known. General study points: Researchers reported in a later analysis that a missense DCLRE1C variant was tied to TCR beta V- and J-gene trimming. Cytomegalovirus-associated TCR beta chains were listed, numbering 150 to 200. Donors belonging to an Asian-associated ancestry cluster reportedly showed fewer N-insertions in productive TCRs than the approximately 680-donor mean, according to what a later analysis found.

60 Vbeta and 13 Jbeta primers were used in PCR. Produced via immunoSEQ multiplex PCR; TCRdb's table is partial and in-frame only. This sample has around 110,000 clones; about three quarters occur once, and the top ten carry 7% to 8%. The clonotype was recovered from a man aged 25 to 40 in good health and CMV-seronegative. J is TRBJ2-5 and V is TRBV11-2; maybe TRBD1 (5 bases). The sample comprised PBMCs. The CDR3 DNA reads as TGTGCCAGCAGAAGAACAGGACAAGAGACCCAGTACTTC. It yields the protein CASRRTGQETQYF.